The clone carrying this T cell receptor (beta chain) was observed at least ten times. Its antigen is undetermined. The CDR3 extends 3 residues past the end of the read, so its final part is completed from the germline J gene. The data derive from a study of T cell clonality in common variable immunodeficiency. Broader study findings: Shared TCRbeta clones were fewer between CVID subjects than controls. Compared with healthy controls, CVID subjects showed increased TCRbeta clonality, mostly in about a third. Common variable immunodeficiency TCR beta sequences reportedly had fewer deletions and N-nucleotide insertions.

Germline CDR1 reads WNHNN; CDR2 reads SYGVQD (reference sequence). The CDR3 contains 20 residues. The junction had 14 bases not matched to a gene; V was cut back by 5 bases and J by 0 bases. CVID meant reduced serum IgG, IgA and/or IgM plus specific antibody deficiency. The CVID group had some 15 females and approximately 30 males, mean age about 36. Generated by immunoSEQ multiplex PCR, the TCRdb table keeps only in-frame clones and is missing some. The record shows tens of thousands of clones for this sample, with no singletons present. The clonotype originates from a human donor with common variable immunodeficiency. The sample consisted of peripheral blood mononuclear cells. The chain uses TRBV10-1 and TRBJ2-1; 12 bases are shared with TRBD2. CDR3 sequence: CASSSVKPGLAGSSYNEQFF. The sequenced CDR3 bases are TGCGCCAGCAGTAGCGTTAAACCGGGACTAGCGGGCAGCTCCTACAATGAG.